This T cell receptor beta chain was recorded in a study of human T cells and chemical hapten exposure. Study information: Patch tests containing 0.01% DPC, applied to the upper back, were read at 6 days. Study-level results: Sensitizing to DPC left TCRs with a frequency above 1 in 1000 unaltered.

This clonotype has just a few counts. Its antigen is not identified. The CDR3 has 13 residues. Trimming took 6 bases from V and 5 from J, leaving 10 bases between them. CDR1 and CDR2 (germline): KGHDR, SFDVKD. What the library attached to individual cDNA molecules were unique molecular identifiers. In the source study's methods: Sampled TCR counts reached a median of 95,638 per sample, with values ranging from 23,224 to 690,600. TCRdb fed the RACE reads into MiXCR, producing one record per CDR3 protein. For this entry, the V and J calls and clone size follow TCRdb and not the study's own pipeline. The data contain roughly 380,000 distinct CDR3 sequences, 4% to 6% of them seen just once; the ten biggest clones take up 2.5% to 3%. Time point described: pre-sensitization, week 0. Treatment denoted: therapeutic diphenylcyclopropenone sensitization with weekly scalp DPC.

J is TRBJ2-1 and V is TRBV24-1; D is ambiguous. This clonotype was obtained from a woman aged 50 to 65 with alopecia areata. Some clones in this sample may be carry-over from other donors' samples. The source was whole blood, collected in connection with sensitization to the hapten diphenylcyclopropenone (DPC). CDR3 residues: CATSLGPNNEQFF. In DNA, the CDR3 is TGTGCCACCAGTCTAGGTCCCAACAATGAGCAGTTCTTC.